This TCR beta chain was identified during a study of early T cells in non-severe SARS-CoV-2 infection. Study-level findings and limits: The VDJdb matching leaned toward anti-spike CD8 responses and overlooked private and CD4 specificities.

The trim removed 6 bases at V and 10 bases at J, leaving 9 bases unmatched. The CDR3 totals 14 residues. Germline V gene sequence: CDR1 DFQATT, CDR2 SNEGSKA (reference sequence). TCRdb re-derived calls from the 5' RACE reads in MiXCR, one entry per CDR3 protein. Of approximately 60,000 distinct CDR3 sequences in the sample, approximately 9.2% were seen once. As regards this clonotype: Its antigen is still unknown.

The specimen was whole blood, collected at baseline. The chain joins TRBV20-1 to TRBJ2-1; 13 positions match TRBD2. The TCR comes from an adult who was a healthcare worker with PCR-confirmed SARS-CoV-2 infection or an uninfected control (not recorded which). The CDR3 DNA follows: TGCAGTGCCCGGACTAGCGGGAGTCCACGGGAGCAGTTCTTC. Protein sequence: CSARTSGSPREQFF.